This is a list of T cell receptor beta chains from one sample in a study of blood T cell repertoires in COVID-19. The method was immunoSEQ multiplex PCR; TCRdb's version includes in-frame clones alone and lacks a portion of them. This table holds nearly 95,000 clones, roughly 84% found once. The sequenced sample consisted of peripheral blood. The receptors stem from an elderly woman with acute or convalescent COVID-19. CDR3s include the opening cysteine and the closing phenylalanine or tryptophan. Fields, in order: D gene, J gene, V gene, CDR3 protein. D genes are given only for firm matches.

d_call: TRBD1; j_call: TRBJ1-2; v_call: TRBV6-6; cdr3_aa: CASRNTGGGYTF
d_call: -; j_call: TRBJ1-1; v_call: TRBV12-3/TRBV12-4; cdr3_aa: CASSLGTPAFF
d_call: -; j_call: TRBJ1-5; v_call: TRBV6-5; cdr3_aa: CATSWVTGSNQPQHF
d_call: TRBD1; j_call: TRBJ2-5; v_call: TRBV19; cdr3_aa: CASSAGQDQGETQYF
d_call: -; j_call: TRBJ2-1; v_call: TRBV7-2; cdr3_aa: CASSLQAGNLYNEQFF
d_call: TRBD2; j_call: TRBJ2-1; v_call: TRBV6-4; cdr3_aa: CASSIERGARNEQFF
d_call: -; j_call: TRBJ1-2; v_call: TRBV5-1; cdr3_aa: CASSLAVGGSNTF
d_call: -; j_call: TRBJ2-1; v_call: TRBV5-1; cdr3_aa: CASMETTNNEQFF
d_call: TRBD1; j_call: TRBJ1-4; v_call: TRBV5-1; cdr3_aa: CASSLVTGGGEKLFF
d_call: TRBD1; j_call: TRBJ1-2; v_call: TRBV5-1; cdr3_aa: CASSLEGTGDGGYTF
d_call: TRBD1; j_call: TRBJ1-5; v_call: TRBV5-1; cdr3_aa: CASSTGTGKQPQHF
d_call: -; j_call: TRBJ1-3; v_call: TRBV5-6; cdr3_aa: CASSPTDNSGNTIYF
d_call: TRBD2; j_call: TRBJ2-1; v_call: TRBV24-1; cdr3_aa: CATSAAGGYNEQFF
d_call: -; j_call: TRBJ2-5; v_call: TRBV5-1; cdr3_aa: CASSSQGSRETQYF
d_call: -; j_call: TRBJ2-3; v_call: TRBV9; cdr3_aa: CASSSTGGLTDTQYF
d_call: -; j_call: TRBJ1-1; v_call: TRBV19; cdr3_aa: CASSMGAGRNTEAFF
d_call: -; j_call: TRBJ1-6; v_call: TRBV10-1; cdr3_aa: CASSDQTSPLHF
d_call: -; j_call: TRBJ1-2; v_call: TRBV29-1; cdr3_aa: CSVEDQGYGYTF
d_call: -; j_call: TRBJ2-6; v_call: TRBV12-5; cdr3_aa: CASDPGSGANVLTF
d_call: TRBD1; j_call: TRBJ2-1; v_call: TRBV9; cdr3_aa: CASSVRGDRGYNEQFF
d_call: -; j_call: TRBJ1-2; v_call: TRBV5-4; cdr3_aa: CASSSLTQREGGYTF
d_call: -; j_call: TRBJ2-1; v_call: TRBV5-1; cdr3_aa: CASSLVQGHNEQFF
d_call: -; j_call: TRBJ1-2; v_call: TRBV14; cdr3_aa: CASSQELQADYGYTF